Listed below are T cell receptor beta chains from one sample, sequenced in a study of blood T cell repertoires in COVID-19. TCRdb's copy holds only in-frame clones and misses some; the assay was immunoSEQ multiplex PCR. The top ten clones hold around a sixth of a sample with fewer than 250,000 clones, around 80% of them seen once. Sequenced material: PBMCs or T cells enriched from blood (not recorded which). Receptor source: a woman in her forties or fifties with acute COVID-19. The CDR3 runs from the conserved cysteine through the conserved F or W. A D gene is named only where the DNA matches it firmly. Not all rows give a size; the values are once, few, many and, for expanded clones, a class.

d_call j_call clone_size v_call cdr3_nt cdr3_aa
TRBD1 TRBJ1-6 NA TRBV2 TGTGCCAGCAGTGAAGGAGGGTTGGGGACAGGGGAAAATTCACCCCTCCACTTT CASSEGGLGTGENSPLHF
NA TRBJ2-2 NA TRBV11-3 TGTGCCAGCAGAAAAGCAGGGGAAGGGACCGGGGAGCTGTTTTTT CASRKAGEGTGELFF
TRBD2 TRBJ2-2 few TRBV11-1 TGTGCCAGCAGATCACTAGCGGGGGACCTAACCGGGGAGCTGTTTTTT CASRSLAGDLTGELFF
NA TRBJ2-2 few TRBV19 TGTGCCAGTAGAGGAGAATACGCGAACACCGGGGAGCTGTTTTTT CASRGEYANTGELFF
TRBD1 TRBJ1-5 once TRBV28 TGTGCCAGCAGGGGGACAGGGGTCCAGCCCCAGCATTTT CASRGTGVQPQHF
TRBD1 TRBJ1-2 NA TRBV9 TGTGCCAGCAGGCAATCAGGGGGCGCCGGAGGCTACACCTTC CASRQSGGAGGYTF
TRBD2 TRBJ2-2 many TRBV24-1 TGTGCCACCAAAAACTGGAGGGGAGCACTAGCGGGGGGGACCGGGGAGCTGTTTTTT CATKNWRGALAGGTGELFF
NA TRBJ1-4 NA TRBV7-9 TGTGCCAGCAGCCAGGGCCAGGGAAATGAAAAACTGTTTTTT CASSQGQGNEKLFF
TRBD1 TRBJ2-3 NA TRBV7-9 TGTGCCAGCTACTACAGAGGAGACAGGGGGCTCGTAGATACGCAGTATTTT CASYYRGDRGLVDTQYF
TRBD2 TRBJ2-3 NA TRBV7-3 TGTGCCAGCAACCGGGGAGGGATGGAGGATACGCAGTATTTT CASNRGGMEDTQYF
NA TRBJ1-1 NA TRBV7-2 TGTGCCAGCAGCTTCACGCCGGGGGGGAACACTGAAGCTTTCTTT CASSFTPGGNTEAFF